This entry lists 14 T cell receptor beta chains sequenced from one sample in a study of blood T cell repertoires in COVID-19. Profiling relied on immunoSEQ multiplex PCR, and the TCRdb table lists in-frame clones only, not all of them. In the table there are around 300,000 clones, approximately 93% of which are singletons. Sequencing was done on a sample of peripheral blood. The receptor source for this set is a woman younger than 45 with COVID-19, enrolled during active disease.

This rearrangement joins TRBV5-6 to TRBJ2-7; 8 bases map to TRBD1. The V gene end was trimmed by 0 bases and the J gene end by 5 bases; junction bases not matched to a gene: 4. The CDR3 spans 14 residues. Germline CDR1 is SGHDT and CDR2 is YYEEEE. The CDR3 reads CASSLAGDRNEQYF. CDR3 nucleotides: TGTGCCAGCAGCTTGGCTGGGGACAGGAACGAGCAGTACTTC.

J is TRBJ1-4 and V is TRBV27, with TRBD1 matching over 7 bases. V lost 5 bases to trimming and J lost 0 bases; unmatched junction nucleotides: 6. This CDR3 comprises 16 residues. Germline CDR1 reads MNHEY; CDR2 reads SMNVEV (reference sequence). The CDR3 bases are TGTGCCAGCAGTCCCGGGGACAGAGCAACTAATGAAAAACTGTTTTTT. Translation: CASSPGDRATNEKLFF.

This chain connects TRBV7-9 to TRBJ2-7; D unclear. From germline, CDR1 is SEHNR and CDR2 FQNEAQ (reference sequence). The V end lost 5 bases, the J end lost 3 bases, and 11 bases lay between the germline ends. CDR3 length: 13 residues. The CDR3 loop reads CASSPTTNYEQYF. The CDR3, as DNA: TGTGCCAGCAGCCCAACTACCAACTACGAGCAGTACTTC.

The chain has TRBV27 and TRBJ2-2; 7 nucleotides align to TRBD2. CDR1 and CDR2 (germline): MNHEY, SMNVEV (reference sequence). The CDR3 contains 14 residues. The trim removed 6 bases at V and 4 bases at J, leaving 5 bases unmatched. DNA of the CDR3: TGTGCCAGCAGAGCGGGACTACTCACCGGGGAGCTGTTTTTT. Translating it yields CASRAGLLTGELFF.

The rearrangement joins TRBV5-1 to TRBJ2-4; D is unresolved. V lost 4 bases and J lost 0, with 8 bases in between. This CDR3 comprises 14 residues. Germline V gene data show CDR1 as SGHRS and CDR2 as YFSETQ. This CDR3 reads CASSGGVAKNIQYF. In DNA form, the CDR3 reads TGCGCCAGCAGCGGCGGTGTAGCCAAAAACATTCAGTACTTC. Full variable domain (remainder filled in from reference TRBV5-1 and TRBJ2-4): KAGVTQTPRYLIKTRGQQVTLSCSPISGHRSVSWYQQTPGQGLQFLFEYFSETQRNKGNFPGRFSGRQFSNSRSEMNVSTLELGDSALYLCASSGGVAKNIQYFGAGTRLSVL.

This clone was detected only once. The CDR3 protein is CASSLYPGYDGYTF. DNA of the CDR3: TGTGCCAGCAGTTTATATCCAGGGTACGATGGCTACACCTTC. The rearrangement uses TRBV27 and TRBJ1-2, with D possibly TRBD1 on 5 matching bases. The CDR3 is 14 amino acids. V was trimmed by 1 base and J by 6 bases, leaving 12 bases between them. The V gene's germline CDR1 is MNHEY and CDR2 SMNVEV (reference sequence).

The CDR3 DNA is TGTGCCAGCTCACAAGACAGGACACCTCAAGAGACCCAGTACTTC. Amino acids: CASSQDRTPQETQYF. The chain combines TRBV18 with TRBJ2-5; tentatively, D is TRBD1 (6 bases). This CDR3 spans 15 amino acids. The germline V gene encodes CDR1 KGHSH and CDR2 LQKENI. Trimming stripped 4 bases from V and 2 bases from J, with 14 bases between.

CDR3 bases: TGTGCCAGCAGCTTGGATAGCCAGCCCCAGCATTTT. Its translation: CASSLDSQPQHF. This chain links TRBV5-4 with TRBJ1-5, with D unclear. CDR3 length: 12 amino acids. Germline assignment: CDR1 SGHNT and CDR2 YYREEE (reference sequence). Trimming took off 0 bases at V and 7 bases at J, with 5 bases between the two ends.

The CDR3 loop is CASTGSSYNEQFF. The CDR3 nucleotides read TGTGCCAGCACCGGGAGTTCCTACAATGAGCAGTTCTTC. The chain uses TRBV5-6 and TRBJ2-1; tentatively, D is TRBD2 (6 bases). From germline, CDR1 is SGHDT and CDR2 YYEEEE. The CDR3 extends over 13 amino acids. Trimming pared 6 bases from V and 1 base from J, leaving 8 bases between.

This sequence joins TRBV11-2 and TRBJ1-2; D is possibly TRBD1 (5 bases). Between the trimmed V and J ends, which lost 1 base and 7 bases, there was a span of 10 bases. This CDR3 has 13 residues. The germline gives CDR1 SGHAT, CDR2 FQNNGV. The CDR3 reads CASSLAQDRGYTF. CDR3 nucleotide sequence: TGTGCCAGCAGCTTAGCACAGGATCGTGGCTACACCTTC.

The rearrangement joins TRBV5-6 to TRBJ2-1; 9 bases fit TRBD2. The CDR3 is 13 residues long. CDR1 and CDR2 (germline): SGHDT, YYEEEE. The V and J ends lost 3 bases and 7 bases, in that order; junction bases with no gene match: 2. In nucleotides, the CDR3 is TGTGCCAGCAGCTGGAGCGGGAGGAATGAGCAGTTCTTC. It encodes CASSWSGRNEQFF.

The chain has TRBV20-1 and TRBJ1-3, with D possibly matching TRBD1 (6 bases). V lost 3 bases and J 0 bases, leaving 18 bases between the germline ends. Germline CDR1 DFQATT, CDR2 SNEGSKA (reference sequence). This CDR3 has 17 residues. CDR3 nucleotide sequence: TGCAGTGCTAGTGATTTAAACAGGGAGTACTCTGGAAACACCATATATTTT. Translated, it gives CSASDLNREYSGNTIYF.

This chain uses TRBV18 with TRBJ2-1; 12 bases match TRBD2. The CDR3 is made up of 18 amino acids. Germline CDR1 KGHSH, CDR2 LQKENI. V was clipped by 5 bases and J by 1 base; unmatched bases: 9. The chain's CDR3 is CASSTTSGSLGSYNEQFF. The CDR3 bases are TGTGCCAGCTCAACGACTAGCGGGAGCTTAGGGTCCTACAATGAGCAGTTCTTC. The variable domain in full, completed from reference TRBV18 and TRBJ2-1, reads NAGVMQNPRHLVRRRGQEARLRCSPMKGHSHVYWYRQLPEEGLKFMVYLQKENIIDESGMPKERFSAEFPKEGPSILRIQQVVRGDSAAYFCASSTTSGSLGSYNEQFFGPGTRLTVL.

CDR3: CASSPRLAGGGELFF. CDR3 sequence (DNA): TGTGCCAGCAGCCCAAGACTAGCGGGAGGCGGGGAGCTGTTTTTT. This chain connects TRBV9 to TRBJ2-2; 13 bases map to TRBD2. CDR3 size: 15 residues. The V segment lost 4 bases and the J segment 7 bases; nucleotides outside the gene matches: 4. Germline V gene lookup returns CDR1 SGDLS and CDR2 YYNGEE.